This TCR beta chain was sequenced during a study of cytomegalovirus exposure and HLA in healthy donors. Study-level findings and limits: Under in vitro conditions, three CMV-associated chains were confirmed as specific for CMV antigens.

With regard to this clone: Its specificity is not known.

The PCR had 60 Vbeta and 13 Jbeta primers. Assay used: immunoSEQ multiplex PCR; TCRdb lists only in-frame clones, some missing. The sample totals some 55,000 clones. The sample taken for sequencing was PBMCs. The sequence derives from a young man in good health and CMV-seropositive.

CDR3 region: CASSSTYEQYF. The CDR3 region has the DNA TGTGCCAGCAGTTCCACCTACGAGCAGTACTTC. The rearrangement uses TRBV27 and TRBJ2-7, with D hard to call. The germline gives CDR1 MNHEY, CDR2 SMNVEV (reference sequence). V shed 4 bases and J shed 2 bases, with 3 bases lying between them. The CDR3 sequence is 11 residues long.